This TCR beta chain was captured by sequencing in a study of tumor and adjacent non-tumor tissue in lung cancer. Broader study findings: Patients with more diverse tumor TCRs had worse survival.

Three rounds of nested PCR, following a modified ARM-PCR protocol, produced the TCRbeta library. TCRdb recomputed calls from the multiplex PCR reads with MiXCR, one row per CDR3 protein. The data hold some 80,000 distinct CDR3 sequences, with around three quarters observed a single time. V was clipped by 0 bases and J by 8 bases, with 14 bases between them. This CDR3 comprises 15 residues. The germline gives CDR1 MNHEY, CDR2 SVGEGT. RNA was extracted from bulk tissue without any cell sorting. Distant lung tissue was collected more than 3 cm away from the tumor edge. Remarks on this clonotype: Its cognate antigen is unknown. In this CDR3 the conserved last residue, phenylalanine or tryptophan, is missing, so a read error is likely.

The sequencing sample was made of distant non-tumor lung tissue. The chain employs TRBV6-2 or TRBV6-3 and TRBJ2-1, with unresolved D. The source of this sequence is a woman in her forties or fifties with non-small cell lung cancer. The CDR3 DNA is TGTGCCAGCAGTTACTCAGTGTCGAGAGTCTATGAGCAGTTCTCC. It translates to CASSYSVSRVYEQFS.